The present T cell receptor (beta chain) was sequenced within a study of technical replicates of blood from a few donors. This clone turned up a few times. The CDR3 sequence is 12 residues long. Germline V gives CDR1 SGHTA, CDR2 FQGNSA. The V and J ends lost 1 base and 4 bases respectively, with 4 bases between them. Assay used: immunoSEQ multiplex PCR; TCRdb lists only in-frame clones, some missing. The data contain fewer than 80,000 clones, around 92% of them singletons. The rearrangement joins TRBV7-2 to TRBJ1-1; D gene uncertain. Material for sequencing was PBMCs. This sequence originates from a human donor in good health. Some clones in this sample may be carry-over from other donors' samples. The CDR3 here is CASSLDSTEAFF. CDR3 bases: TGTGCCAGCAGCTTAGACAGCACTGAAGCTTTCTTT. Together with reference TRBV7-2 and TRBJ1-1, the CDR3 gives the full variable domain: GAGVSQSPSNKVTEKGKDVELRCDPISGHTALYWYRQSLGQGLEFLIYFQGNSAPDKSGLPSDRFSAERTGGSVSTLTIQRTQQEDSAVYLCASSLDSTEAFFGQGTRLTVV.